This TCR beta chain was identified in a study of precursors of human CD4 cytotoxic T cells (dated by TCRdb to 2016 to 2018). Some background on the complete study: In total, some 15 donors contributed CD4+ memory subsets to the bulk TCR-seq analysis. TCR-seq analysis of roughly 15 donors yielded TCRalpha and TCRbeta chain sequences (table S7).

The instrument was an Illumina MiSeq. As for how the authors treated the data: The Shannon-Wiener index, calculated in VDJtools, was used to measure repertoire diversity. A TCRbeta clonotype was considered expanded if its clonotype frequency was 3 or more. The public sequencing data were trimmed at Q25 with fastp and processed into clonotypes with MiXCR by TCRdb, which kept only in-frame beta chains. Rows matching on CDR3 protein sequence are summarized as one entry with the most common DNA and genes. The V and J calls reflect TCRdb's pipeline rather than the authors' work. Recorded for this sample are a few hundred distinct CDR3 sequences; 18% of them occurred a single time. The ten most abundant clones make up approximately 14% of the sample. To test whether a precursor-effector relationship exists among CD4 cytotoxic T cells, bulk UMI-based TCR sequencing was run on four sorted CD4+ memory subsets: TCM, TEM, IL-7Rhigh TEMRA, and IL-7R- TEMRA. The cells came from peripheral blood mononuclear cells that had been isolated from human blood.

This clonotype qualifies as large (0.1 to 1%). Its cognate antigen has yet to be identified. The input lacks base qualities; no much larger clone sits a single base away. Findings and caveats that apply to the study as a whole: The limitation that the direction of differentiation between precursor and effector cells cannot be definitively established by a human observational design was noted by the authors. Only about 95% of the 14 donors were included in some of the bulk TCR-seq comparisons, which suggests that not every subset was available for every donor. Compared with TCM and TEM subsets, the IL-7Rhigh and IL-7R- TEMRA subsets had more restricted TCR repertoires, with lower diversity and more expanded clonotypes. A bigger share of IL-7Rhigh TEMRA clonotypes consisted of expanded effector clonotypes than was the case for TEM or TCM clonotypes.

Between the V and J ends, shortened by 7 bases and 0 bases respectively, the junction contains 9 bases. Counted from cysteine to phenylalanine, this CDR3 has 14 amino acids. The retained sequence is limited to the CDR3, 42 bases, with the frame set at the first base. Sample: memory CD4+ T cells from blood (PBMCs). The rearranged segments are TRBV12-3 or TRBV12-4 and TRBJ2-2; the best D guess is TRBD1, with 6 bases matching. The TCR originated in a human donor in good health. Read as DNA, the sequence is TGTGCCAGCAACCCAGGGGCGAACACCGGGGAGCTGTTTTTT. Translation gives CASNPGANTGELFF.